The source of this T cell receptor (beta chain) is a study of blood T cell repertoires in COVID-19. Study background: Donors in the United States, Italy and Spain gave samples during acute or convalescent COVID-19. T cells, B-cell-depleted T cells, or PBMCs supplied cDNA or gDNA.

Per the original data handling: Estimates of nucleated cell counts were drawn from the amplification of reference gene primers. Repertoires were generated with immunoSEQ multiplex PCR, while TCRdb's copy carries only in-frame clones and drops some. Clone size and V and J calls were adopted from that table, with D and trimming inferred from the DNA. The table records 15,000 to 20,000 clones, about 89% of them present only once. This CDR3 comprises 16 residues. Germline lookup yields CDR1 MGHRA and CDR2 YSYEKL. Trimming pared 3 bases from V and 0 bases from J, leaving 15 bases between. This clone was seen only a few times.

The sequenced sample was peripheral blood. The chain couples TRBV4-1 to TRBJ2-7; D is perhaps TRBD2 (6 bases). The receptor was derived from an older woman with active COVID-19. CDR3 region: CASSQIPGLSSYEQYF. The CDR3 region has the DNA TGCGCCAGCAGCCAGATACCGGGACTGAGCTCCTACGAGCAGTACTTC.